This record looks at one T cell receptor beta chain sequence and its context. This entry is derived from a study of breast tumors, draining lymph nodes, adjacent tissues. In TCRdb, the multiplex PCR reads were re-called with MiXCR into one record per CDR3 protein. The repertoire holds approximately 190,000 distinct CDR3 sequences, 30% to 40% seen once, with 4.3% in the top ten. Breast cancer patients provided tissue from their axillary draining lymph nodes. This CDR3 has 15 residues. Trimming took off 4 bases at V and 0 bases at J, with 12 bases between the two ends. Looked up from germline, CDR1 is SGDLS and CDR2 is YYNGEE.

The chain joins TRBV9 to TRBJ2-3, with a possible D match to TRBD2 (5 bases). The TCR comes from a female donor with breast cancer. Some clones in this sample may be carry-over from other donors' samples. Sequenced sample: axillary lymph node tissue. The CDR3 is CASSPRGSSTDTQYF. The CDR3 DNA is TGTGCCAGCAGCCCTCGCGGGTCTAGCACAGATACGCAGTATTTT.